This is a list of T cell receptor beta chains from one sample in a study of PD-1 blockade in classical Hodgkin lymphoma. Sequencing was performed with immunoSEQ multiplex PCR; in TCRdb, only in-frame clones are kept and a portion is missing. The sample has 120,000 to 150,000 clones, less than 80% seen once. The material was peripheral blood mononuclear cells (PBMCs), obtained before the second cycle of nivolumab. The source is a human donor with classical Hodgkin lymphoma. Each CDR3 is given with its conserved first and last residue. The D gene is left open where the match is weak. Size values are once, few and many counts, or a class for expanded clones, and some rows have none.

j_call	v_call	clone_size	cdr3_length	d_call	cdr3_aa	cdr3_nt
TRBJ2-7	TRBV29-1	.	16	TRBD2	CSVRRGLAGGPGEQYF	TGCAGCGTCCGGCGGGGACTAGCGGGAGGGCCAGGGGAGCAGTACTTC
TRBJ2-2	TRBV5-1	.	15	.	CASSLGTAGPGELFF	TGCGCCAGCAGCTTGGGGACAGCAGGTCCCGGGGAGCTGTTTTTT
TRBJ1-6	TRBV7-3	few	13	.	CASSLAGNSPLHF	TGTGCCAGCAGCTTGGCAGGCAATTCACCCCTCCACTTT
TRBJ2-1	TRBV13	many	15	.	CASSIRDWLYNEQFF	TGTGCCAGCAGCATCCGGGACTGGCTCTACAATGAGCAGTTCTTC
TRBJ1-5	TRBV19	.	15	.	CASSIPGGGNQPQHF	TGTGCCAGTAGTATCCCGGGAGGGGGCAATCAGCCCCAGCATTTT
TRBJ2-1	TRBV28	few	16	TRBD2	CASSPPGGGPRAEQFF	TGTGCCAGCAGCCCCCCCGGGGGGGGGCCTCGGGCCGAGCAGTTCTTC
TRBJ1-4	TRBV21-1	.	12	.	CASSKEGEKLFF	TGTGCCAGCAGCAAAGAGGGGGAAAAACTGTTTTTT
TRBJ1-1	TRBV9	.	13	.	CASSVIGDTEAFF	TGTGCCAGCAGCGTAATTGGCGACACTGAAGCTTTCTTT
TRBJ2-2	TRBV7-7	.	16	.	CASSPLRPLNTGELFF	TGTGCCAGCAGCCCCCTCCGGCCCCTAAACACCGGGGAGCTGTTTTTT
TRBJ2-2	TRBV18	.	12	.	CASSVTTGELFF	TGTGCCAGCTCAGTCACAACCGGGGAGCTGTTTTTT
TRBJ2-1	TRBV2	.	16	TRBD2	CASRATSGAWDNEQFF	TGTGCCAGCAGGGCGACTAGCGGAGCCTGGGACAATGAGCAGTTCTTC
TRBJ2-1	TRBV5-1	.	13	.	CASSLVGEGEQFF	TGTGCCAGCAGCTTGGTGGGCGAGGGGGAGCAGTTCTTC
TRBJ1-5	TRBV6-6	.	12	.	CASSSGNQPQHF	TGTGCCAGCAGTTCAGGGAATCAGCCCCAGCATTTT
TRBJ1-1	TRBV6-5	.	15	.	CASSYSIEMNTEAFF	TGTGCCAGCAGTTACAGTATAGAAATGAACACTGAAGCTTTCTTT
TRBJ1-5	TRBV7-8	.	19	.	CASSLAFRQGGGSNQPQHF	TGTGCCAGCAGCTTAGCATTTCGTCAAGGGGGTGGGAGCAATCAGCCCCAGCATTTT
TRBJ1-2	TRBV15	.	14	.	CATSGRLVGYGYTF	TGTGCCACCAGCGGACGGCTAGTCGGCTATGGCTACACCTTC
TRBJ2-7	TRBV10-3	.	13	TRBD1	CASRLGQGTGQYF	TGTGCCAGCAGGCTGGGACAGGGAACTGGACAGTACTTC
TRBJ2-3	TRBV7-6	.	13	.	CASSLERGDTQYF	TGTGCCAGCAGCTTGGAACGGGGAGATACGCAGTATTTT
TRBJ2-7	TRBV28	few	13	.	CASKSRPRYEQYF	TGTGCCAGCAAGTCCAGGCCTAGATACGAGCAGTACTTC
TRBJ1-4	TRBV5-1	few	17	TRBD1	CASSLVGQGAFGEKLFF	TGCGCCAGCAGCTTGGTAGGTCAGGGGGCCTTTGGTGAAAAACTGTTTTTT
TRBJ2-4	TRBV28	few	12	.	CASSPRVTAQYF	TGTGCCAGCAGTCCCAGGGTGACAGCTCAGTACTTC
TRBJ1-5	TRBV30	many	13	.	CAWSVGTGQPQHF	TGTGCCTGGAGTGTAGGGACGGGGCAGCCCCAGCATTTT
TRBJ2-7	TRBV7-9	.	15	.	CASSLSTGTLLEQYF	TGTGCCAGCAGCTTGTCTACAGGGACCTTACTCGAGCAGTACTTC
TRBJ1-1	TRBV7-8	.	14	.	CASSYQTGNTEAFF	TGTGCCAGCAGCTACCAGACAGGGAACACTGAAGCTTTCTTT
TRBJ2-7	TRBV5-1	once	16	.	CASSQETGVFAYEQYF	TGCGCCAGCAGCCAAGAAACAGGTGTCTTCGCCTACGAGCAGTACTTC
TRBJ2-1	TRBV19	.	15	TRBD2	CASSSSGRSYNEQFF	TGTGCCAGTAGTTCCAGCGGGAGATCCTACAATGAGCAGTTCTTC
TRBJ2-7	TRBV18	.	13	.	CASSPQEGYEQYF	TGTGCCAGCTCACCTCAGGAAGGATACGAGCAGTACTTC
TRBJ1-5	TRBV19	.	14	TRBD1	CASSLRQGNQPQHF	TGTGCCAGTAGTTTGAGACAGGGGAATCAGCCCCAGCATTTT
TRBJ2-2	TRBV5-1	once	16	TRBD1	CASSPTGQGATGELFF	TGCGCCAGCAGCCCTACGGGACAGGGGGCCACCGGGGAGCTGTTTTTT
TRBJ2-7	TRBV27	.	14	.	CASSPGIVSYEQYF	TGTGCCAGCAGTCCGGGGATCGTCTCCTACGAGCAGTACTTC
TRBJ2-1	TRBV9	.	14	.	CASSADSSGNEQFF	TGTGCCAGCAGCGCGGACTCCTCGGGCAATGAGCAGTTCTTC
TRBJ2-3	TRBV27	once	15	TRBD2	CASRPGGGATDTQYF	TGTGCCAGCAGGCCTGGCGGGGGGGCGACAGATACGCAGTATTTT
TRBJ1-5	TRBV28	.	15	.	CASSLTVYSNQPQHF	TGTGCCAGCAGTTTAACGGTATATAGCAATCAGCCCCAGCATTTT
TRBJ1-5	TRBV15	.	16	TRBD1	CATSRGGTGSNQPQHF	TGTGCCACCAGCAGAGGGGGGACAGGGAGCAATCAGCCCCAGCATTTT
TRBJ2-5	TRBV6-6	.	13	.	CASSTDSQETQYF	TGTGCCAGCAGTACAGACAGCCAAGAGACCCAGTACTTC
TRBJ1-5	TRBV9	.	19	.	CASSVAGKAKGLRNQPQHF	TGTGCCAGCAGCGTAGCTGGCAAGGCCAAAGGACTAAGAAATCAGCCCCAGCATTTT
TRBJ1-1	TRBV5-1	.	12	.	CASRPQNTEAFF	TGCGCCAGCAGGCCCCAGAACACTGAAGCTTTCTTT
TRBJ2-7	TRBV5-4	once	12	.	CASSLLDYEQYF	TGTGCCAGCAGCTTGCTTGACTACGAGCAGTACTTC
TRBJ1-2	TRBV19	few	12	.	CASMGPNYGYTF	TGTGCCAGTATGGGCCCTAACTATGGCTACACCTTC
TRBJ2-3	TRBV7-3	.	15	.	CASSSRGAGTDTQYF	TGTGCCAGCAGCTCCCGGGGGGCTGGCACAGATACGCAGTATTTT